Shown below are 8 T cell receptor beta chains from a single sample sequenced in a study of regulatory T cells in long-lasting Graves disease. Investigators prepared the TCR beta libraries by applying iRepertoire HTBI primers and Arm-PCR of CDR3 regions. TCRdb re-analysed the multiplex PCR reads in MiXCR, keeping a single row per CDR3 protein. The repertoire holds some 220,000 distinct CDR3 sequences, with around 20% as singletons. Time point defined: newly diagnosed GD, antithyroid drugs for less than 3 months. The authors made the TCR library using RNA they extracted from PBMCs. The same specimen was also included in a second study, on T cells in Graves' hyperthyroidism and ophthalmopathy.

This specimen was peripheral blood mononuclear cells (PBMCs), taken at new diagnosis, from a patient treated with antithyroid drugs. All receptors come from a woman under 40 with Graves disease.

This clonotype was detected many times. The rearrangement links TRBV2 to TRBJ2-4; a possible D gene is TRBD1 (6 bases). CDR3 length: 11 amino acids. Germline V gene data show CDR1 as SNHLY and CDR2 as FYNNEI. V lost 8 bases, J lost 8 bases, and 10 bases lay in between. CDR3 sequence (DNA): TGTGCCAGCGGGACAAGAGACATTCAGTACTTC. Translating gives CASGTRDIQYF.

With regard to this clonotype: The likely explanation is a read error, given a far larger clone one base away. The CDR3 ends on some other residue instead of the conserved phenylalanine or tryptophan, so this is likely a read error. The genes are TRBV2 and TRBJ2-3; 11 nucleotides line up with TRBD1. The last part of the DNA fits TRBJ1-1 better; the J call may be wrong. Germline CDR1 SNHLY, CDR2 FYNNEI. This CDR3 contains 14 residues. CDR3 sequence (DNA): TGTGCCAGCAAGAAGGACAGGGGGCGGACTGAAGCTTTCCTT. Translation: CASKKDRGRTEAFL.

Concerning this clonotype: A read error may be the cause here, since a much bigger clone is one base away. Here the CDR3 reads CASSLGQVNTEALF. CDR3 coding DNA: TGTGCCAGCAGCTTGGGTCAGGTGAACACTGAAGCTCTCTTT. The rearrangement uses TRBV7-9 and TRBJ1-1, with D uncertain. Germline assignment: CDR1 SEHNR and CDR2 FQNEAQ (reference sequence). The CDR3 is 14 residues long.

This clonotype was picked up many times. The V and J genes are TRBV5-1 and TRBJ2-2; 7 nucleotides line up with TRBD1. Germline loops: CDR1 SGHRS, CDR2 YFSETQ. This CDR3 region has 15 residues. V trimming: 0 bases; J trimming: 2 bases; junction bases outside the gene matches: 1. The CDR3 loop is CASSLGQGNTGELFF. The CDR3 DNA reads TGCGCCAGCAGCTTGGGACAGGGAAACACCGGGGAGCTGTTTTTT.

This clonotype was observed at least ten times. The chain uses TRBV30 and TRBJ2-7; perhaps TRBD1 as D (6 bases). Trimming left V 0 bases short and J 2 bases short, with 8 bases between. The CDR3 length is 13 residues. Germline CDR1 reads GTSNPN; CDR2 reads SVGIG (reference sequence). The CDR3: CAWSVGTTYEQYF. In DNA, the CDR3 is TGTGCCTGGAGTGTGGGGACAACCTACGAGCAGTACTTC.

The chain recombines TRBV11-2 with TRBJ1-2; 10 bases line up with TRBD1. Germline trimming cut 5 bases from V and 8 bases from J; bases unmatched to any gene: 5. CDR1 and CDR2 from the germline V gene are SGHAT and FQNNGV. The CDR3 length is 13 residues. In DNA, the CDR3 is TGTGCCAGCAGCCGGGACAGGGGAATAGGCTACACCTTC. This encodes CASSRDRGIGYTF.

This clonotype occurred many times. V and J are TRBV9 and TRBJ1-5; a possible D gene is TRBD1 (6 bases). The CDR3 is 15 residues long. Trimming took off 3 bases at V and 5 bases at J, with 15 bases between the two ends. Germline CDR1 is SGDLS and CDR2 is YYNGEE. CDR3 sequence: CASSEYPGAHQPQHF. The CDR3 DNA reads as TGTGCCAGCAGCGAGTACCCGGGGGCACATCAGCCCCAGCATTTT.

The J gene is TRBJ2-5, the V gene TRBV12-3 or TRBV12-4, with D unresolved. V shed 5 bases and J shed 5 bases, with 6 bases lying between them. This CDR3 comprises 11 residues. The CDR3 DNA reads TGTGCCAGCAGTATCCGTGAGACCCAGTACTTC. Amino acid sequence: CASSIRETQYF.